The next 23 T cell receptor beta chains were all read from a single sample in a study of shared T cell receptors in the human thymus. TCRdb's table, derived via immunoSEQ multiplex PCR, lists solely in-frame clones and lacks some. Found here are hundreds of thousands of clones, about 87% of them singletons; the top ten hold over 0.008%. This sample was also put to use in a study of human thymus T cells.

Sample: thymocytes. The receptor source for this set is a boy younger than two with a congenital heart defect.

The sample holds one count of this clone. In DNA form, the CDR3 reads TGTGCCAGCAGCTTAGCCGGGACAGGCCCTAATCAGCCCCAGCATTTT. This sequence encodes CASSLAGTGPNQPQHF. The chain has TRBV7-2 and TRBJ1-5; 8 bases are shared with TRBD1. This CDR3 has 16 residues. Germline loops: CDR1 SGHTA, CDR2 FQGNSA. V trimming: 0 bases; J trimming: 4 bases; junction bases outside the gene matches: 5.

The chain is built from TRBV30 and TRBJ2-5, with 9 nucleotides matching TRBD1. J lost 2 bases, V lost 8 bases, and 6 bases had no gene match. The germline V gene encodes CDR1 GTSNPN and CDR2 SVGIG (reference sequence). The CDR3 is 13 residues long. Written as DNA, the CDR3 is TGTGCCGGCGGGACAGGGACACAAGAGACCCAGTACTTC. Translation gives CAGGTGTQETQYF.

The J gene is TRBJ2-1, the V gene TRBV14; TRBD2 aligns across 7 bases. The junction had 7 bases not matched to a gene; V was cut back by 4 bases and J by 4 bases. Germline-derived CDR1 and CDR2 are SGHDN and FVKESK. This CDR3 comprises 15 residues. The CDR3 sequence: CASSPFCGSYNEQFF. DNA for the CDR3: TGTGCCAGCAGCCCGTTTTGCGGGAGTTACAATGAGCAGTTCTTC.

The sample holds one count of this clone. V usage is TRBV18 and J usage is TRBJ2-7; 14 nucleotides line up with TRBD2. In germline, CDR1 is KGHSH, CDR2 LQKENI. V shed 3 bases and J 4 bases; nucleotides not matched to a gene: 8. The CDR3 loop spans 17 amino acids. CDR3 residues: CASSPGTSGRQMYEQYF. DNA for the CDR3: TGTGCCAGCTCACCTGGGACTAGCGGGAGACAGATGTACGAGCAGTACTTC.

This clone turned up a few times. The chain joins TRBV12-5 to TRBJ2-1, with D uncertain. Germline CDR1 LGHNT, CDR2 FRNRAP. The CDR3 is made up of 11 amino acids. V lost 4 bases to trimming and J lost 5 bases, with 3 bases between them. CDR3 sequence (DNA): TGTGCTAGTGGTTCCGACAATGAGCAGTTCTTC. Translated, it gives CASGSDNEQFF.

This chain links TRBV29-1 with TRBJ2-1; D gene ambiguous. CDR3 length: 15 residues. From germline, CDR1 is SQVTM and CDR2 ANQGSEA. V gave up 4 bases and J gave up 6 bases, with 19 bases separating them. DNA for the CDR3: TGCAGCGTTGGTTCCAGTGCCCACCCGATCAATGAGCAGTTCTTC. Translation: CSVGSSAHPINEQFF.

The chain couples TRBV7-2 to TRBJ2-7; TRBD2 aligns across 7 bases. Trimming at V came to 4 bases and at J to 3 bases, leaving 12 bases not matched to a gene. CDR3 size: 16 residues. Germline CDR1 and CDR2: SGHTA and FQGNSA. The CDR3 DNA reads TGTGCCAGCAGCTCGTCTGTGGCGGGAGCGCGCTACGAGCAGTACTTC. Translated: CASSSSVAGARYEQYF.

The rearrangement links TRBV4-3 to TRBJ1-2; D gene unclear. Germline V gene data show CDR1 as LGHNA and CDR2 as YSLEER. V lost 1 base, J lost 4 bases, and 19 bases lay in between. The CDR3 length is 17 residues. CDR3 protein: CASSQGRPEQTRYGYTF. In DNA form, the CDR3 reads TGCGCCAGCAGCCAAGGACGTCCTGAACAGACCCGCTATGGCTACACCTTC.

The count of this clone is one. The V gene is TRBV10-3, the J gene TRBJ2-7; TRBD1 agrees at 7 bases. This CDR3 spans 13 amino acids. J lost 3 bases, V lost 6 bases, and 5 bases had no gene match. Germline V gene lookup returns CDR1 ENHRY and CDR2 SYGVKD. DNA for the CDR3: TGTGCCATCAGCGAGACAGGGATCTACGAGCAGTACTTC. It codes for CAISETGIYEQYF.

V and J are TRBV7-2 and TRBJ2-5; D ambiguous. Germline assignment: CDR1 SGHTA and CDR2 FQGNSA. The CDR3 loop spans 15 amino acids. The ends were cut back, 1 base at V and 4 bases at J, with 13 bases in the middle. The CDR3 DNA sequence: TGTGCCAGCAGCTTAGGGGCTACAAGCCGAGAGACCCAGTACTTC. As protein: CASSLGATSRETQYF.

The count of this clone is one. This chain links TRBV11-2 with TRBJ1-4; D may be TRBD1 (5 bases). Germline values: CDR1 SGHAT, CDR2 FQNNGV. Trimming took 5 bases from V and 8 from J, leaving 15 bases between them. The CDR3 is made up of 14 amino acids. CDR3 amino acids: CASSPGVPREKLFF. CDR3 nucleotides: TGTGCCAGCAGCCCGGGGGTCCCGAGGGAAAAACTGTTTTTT. Full variable domain (rest looked up from reference TRBV11-2 and TRBJ1-4): EAGVAQSPRYKIIEKRQSVAFWCNPISGHATLYWYQQILGQGPKLLIQFQNNGVVDDSQLPKDRFSAERLKGVDSTLKIQPAKLEDSAVYLCASSPGVPREKLFFGSGTQLSVL.

The chain uses TRBV28 and TRBJ2-7; D gene uncertain. This CDR3 contains 15 residues. From germline, CDR1 is MDHEN and CDR2 SYDVKM. V was pared by 5 bases and J by 2 bases, with 16 bases between. The CDR3 region has the DNA TGTGCCAGCAGTACCCCGGGTCCTGGTCCCTACGAGCAGTACTTC. Translating it yields CASSTPGPGPYEQYF.

This clone appeared a few times. CDR3 DNA sequence: TGTGCCAGTGCCACCGAGGGGACCCAGTACTTC. Protein product: CASATEGTQYF. The genes are TRBV19 and TRBJ2-5; a weak D match, TRBD2 (5 bases). Trimming pared 8 bases from V and 7 bases from J, leaving 11 bases between. Germline CDR1 reads LNHDA; CDR2 reads SQIVND (reference sequence). The CDR3 contains 11 residues.

This rearrangement joins TRBV4-1 to TRBJ1-2, with D uncertain. Per germline, CDR1 MGHRA and CDR2 YSYEKL. V gave up 4 bases and J gave up 8 bases, with 23 bases separating them. This CDR3 contains 16 residues. The CDR3 is CASSPIRTPEGDGYTF. The CDR3 region has the DNA TGCGCCAGCAGCCCCATTCGGACTCCAGAGGGTGACGGCTACACCTTC.

This rearrangement joins TRBV6-4 to TRBJ2-1; D may be TRBD2 (6 bases). Trimming removed 6 bases at V and 5 bases at J, with 14 bases between. The CDR3 consists of 14 residues. CDR1 is MRHNA, CDR2 SNTAGT, per germline. CDR3 residues: CASSISGGDNEQFF. The CDR3 nucleotides read TGTGCCAGCAGCATATCAGGAGGGGACAATGAGCAGTTCTTC.

The genes are TRBV7-9 and TRBJ2-1, with 9 bases fitting TRBD2. With 2 bases clipped from V and 2 bases from J, the junction kept 4 bases outside the gene matches. CDR1 and CDR2 (germline): SEHNR, FQNEAQ (reference sequence). The CDR3 is 16 amino acids. The CDR3 region is CASSLRLAATYNEQFF. The CDR3 coding sequence is TGTGCCAGCAGCTTAAGACTAGCGGCAACCTACAATGAGCAGTTCTTC.

The chain joins TRBV5-1 to TRBJ2-7; 7 nucleotides agree with TRBD1. Trimming removed 5 bases from V and 3 bases from J; junction bases left unmatched: 8. The CDR3 totals 14 residues. Germline V gives CDR1 SGHRS, CDR2 YFSETQ. The CDR3 DNA sequence: TGCGCCAGCAGACCGGGACAGACAAACTACGAGCAGTACTTC. Amino acids: CASRPGQTNYEQYF. The full variable domain, in which reference TRBV5-1 and TRBJ2-7 provide the parts outside the CDR3, is KAGVTQTPRYLIKTRGQQVTLSCSPISGHRSVSWYQQTPGQGLQFLFEYFSETQRNKGNFPGRFSGRQFSNSRSEMNVSTLELGDSALYLCASRPGQTNYEQYFGPGTRLTVT.

This chain connects TRBV7-9 to TRBJ2-1; TRBD2 matches at 14 bases. The ends lost 3 bases at V and 7 bases at J; junction bases unmatched: 8. The CDR3 is made up of 17 amino acids. Germline loops: CDR1 SEHNR, CDR2 FQNEAQ (reference sequence). The CDR3 nucleotides read TGTGCCAGCAGCTTTGAGACTAGCGGGAGGGGTATTAATGAGCAGTTCTTC. It yields the protein CASSFETSGRGINEQFF.

This chain joins TRBV9 and TRBJ2-3; TRBD1 agrees at 7 bases. Germline CDR1 SGDLS, CDR2 YYNGEE. V was pared by 4 bases and J by 6 bases, with 14 bases of the junction left unmatched. The CDR3 spans 16 residues. The chain's CDR3 is CASSPQETGQKDTQYF. CDR3 nucleotide sequence: TGTGCCAGCAGCCCTCAGGAGACAGGGCAGAAGGATACGCAGTATTTT.

For this clone: Other DNA sequences within the sample encode an identical CDR3. As DNA, the CDR3 is TGTGCCAGCAGCGTAGAGGGGGGGAATAATTCACCCCTCCACTTT. As protein: CASSVEGGNNSPLHF. V and J are TRBV9 and TRBJ1-6, with a possible D match to TRBD1 (6 bases). Trimming removed 0 bases at V and 5 bases at J, with 9 bases between. The CDR3 has 15 residues. Germline V CDR1 and CDR2: SGDLS, YYNGEE.

The genes are TRBV7-9 and TRBJ2-7; 8 nucleotides agree with TRBD1. This CDR3 has 15 amino acids. The ends lost 5 bases at V and 3 bases at J; junction bases unmatched: 9. The germline CDR1 and CDR2 sequences are SEHNR and FQNEAQ (reference sequence). The CDR3 sequence: CASSTRTGHYYEQYF. The CDR3 nucleotides read TGTGCCAGCAGCACCAGGACAGGGCATTACTACGAGCAGTACTTC.

V and J are TRBV6-6 and TRBJ1-1; no clear D. Trimming shortened V by 4 bases and J by 6 bases, and 15 bases separated the two germline ends. CDR1 is MNHNY and CDR2 is SVGAGI in the germline V gene (reference sequence). The CDR3 spans 14 residues. CDR3 in amino acids: CASSFWRRGAEAFF. As DNA, the CDR3 is TGTGCCAGCAGTTTCTGGCGCCGCGGGGCTGAAGCTTTCTTT.

V usage is TRBV5-1 and J usage is TRBJ2-2; D may be TRBD1 (6 bases). Trimming shortened V by 4 bases and J by 6 bases, and 22 bases separated the two germline ends. Germline-derived CDR1 and CDR2 are SGHRS and YFSETQ. The CDR3 loop spans 17 amino acids. The CDR3 region is CASSRWDNRDSSGELFF. The CDR3 DNA reads TGCGCCAGCAGCCGGTGGGACAACAGGGATTCATCCGGGGAGCTGTTTTTT.